This TCR beta chain was identified during a study of cytomegalovirus exposure and HLA in healthy donors. Method: immunoSEQ multiplex PCR; TCRdb's copy keeps in-frame clones and lacks some. The sample contains fewer than 200,000 clones, about 95% of which appear only once. Sequenced input: PBMCs. This TCR came from a woman aged 18-29 years in good health and CMV-seronegative.

The CDR3 sequence: CASSPRGRNYGYTF. The CDR3 DNA reads as TGTGCCAGCAGCCCCAGGGGCAGGAACTATGGCTACACCTTC. J is TRBJ1-2 and V is TRBV6-5; D is possibly TRBD1 (6 bases). Trimming removed 6 bases from V and 2 bases from J, with 13 bases in between. In germline, CDR1 is MNHEY, CDR2 SVGAGI. This CDR3 contains 14 residues.